The next 7 T cell receptor beta chains were all read from a single sample in a study of technical replicates of blood from four donors. Measured with immunoSEQ multiplex PCR; TCRdb has only the in-frame clones, and not every one. Among about 88,000 clones listed, around 93% were seen once. Sequencing was carried out using T cells isolated from PBMCs. Receptor source: a human donor in good health.

The genes are TRBV5-5 and TRBJ1-5; 10 nucleotides agree with TRBD1. This CDR3 is built from 16 residues. Trimming removed 0 bases from V and 5 bases from J; junction bases left unmatched: 5. CDR1 is SGHKS, CDR2 YYEKEE, per germline (reference sequence). CDR3 protein: CASSLGTGTGDQPQHF. CDR3 DNA sequence: TGTGCCAGCAGCTTGGGTACCGGGACAGGGGATCAGCCCCAGCATTTT.

CDR3 in amino acids: CATTPGTGLRWVTDTQYF. CDR3 nucleotide sequence: TGTGCGACCACTCCCGGGACAGGGCTTAGGTGGGTCACAGATACGCAGTATTTT. V is TRBV7-9 and J is TRBJ2-3; 9 positions agree with TRBD1. From germline, CDR1 is SEHNR and CDR2 FQNEAQ (reference sequence). The CDR3 spans 18 residues.

The chain is built from TRBV7-3 and TRBJ1-6; 9 bases map to TRBD1. Germline V gene data show CDR1 as SGHTA and CDR2 as FQGTGA. The trim removed 2 bases at V and 9 bases at J, leaving 11 bases unmatched. The length of the CDR3 is 17 residues. The CDR3 region is CASSLLSGTGLPSPLHF. The CDR3 nucleotides are TGTGCCAGCAGCTTACTTTCCGGGACAGGGTTGCCTTCACCCCTCCACTTT.

The J gene is TRBJ2-1, the V gene TRBV6-1; D unclear. The V gene's germline CDR1 is MNHNS and CDR2 SASEGT. This CDR3 spans 18 amino acids. V lost 2 bases and J lost 4, with 21 bases in between. The CDR3 DNA is TGTGCCAGCAGTGAATATCGGGTTTTGGGTTCCCGATACAATGAGCAGTTCTTC. This encodes CASSEYRVLGSRYNEQFF.

The chain has TRBV6-1 and TRBJ2-7; TRBD2 aligns across 12 bases. The length of the CDR3 is 16 residues. The germline V gene encodes CDR1 MNHNS and CDR2 SASEGT. V was clipped by 4 bases and J by 4 bases; unmatched bases: 8. The CDR3 protein is CASSATPSGRAYEQYF. The CDR3 DNA reads as TGTGCCAGCAGTGCAACCCCTAGCGGGAGGGCTTACGAGCAGTACTTC.

The rearrangement uses TRBV28 and TRBJ1-5; TRBD1 agrees at 8 bases. The germline V gene has CDR1 MDHEN and CDR2 SYDVKM. After removal of 4 bases from V and 2 bases from J, the junction contained 4 bases not matched to a gene. This CDR3 has 15 amino acids. In DNA, the CDR3 is TGTGCCAGCAGTTCAGGGGGCTCTGGCAATCAGCCCCAGCATTTT. Its protein is CASSSGGSGNQPQHF.

The genes are TRBV2 and TRBJ1-2; D call uncertain. CDR3 size: 14 residues. V shed 2 bases and J shed 7 bases, with 14 bases lying between them. Germline V CDR1 and CDR2: SNHLY, FYNNEI. The CDR3 bases are TGTGCCAGCAGTGAATTCCTACCGCCGGTTGGCTACACCTTC. Its protein is CASSEFLPPVGYTF.